This T cell receptor (beta chain) originates from a study of cytomegalovirus exposure and HLA in healthy donors. Study-wide results and caveats: Common viral pathogens seemed to be connected with several of the most significant clusters, according to a later analysis. The availability of immune exposure information extended only to CMV serostatus. Analyzed later, most CMV-associated TCR beta chains appeared HLA-restricted.

Vbeta (60) and Jbeta (13) primers were used in the PCR. Only in-frame clones appear in the TCRdb table, and some are missing; sequencing was by immunoSEQ multiplex PCR. The sample yields fewer than 100,000 clones, around four fifths seen once. The V gene's germline CDR1 is SGHNT and CDR2 YYREEE (reference sequence). V lost 4 bases and J 2 bases, leaving 10 bases between the germline ends. The CDR3 is 15 amino acids. Donors had nominal health at sampling but likely had unrecorded immune exposures. A remark on this clone: The target antigen is unknown.

The sequence was obtained from a man aged 35-49 years in good health and CMV-seronegative. This chain uses TRBV5-4 with TRBJ2-6; tentative D call: TRBD1 (5 bases). Sequencing was performed on PBMCs. In DNA, the CDR3 is TGTGCCAGCAGCATGGACACCCCTGGGGCCAACGTCCTGACTTTC. Its translation is CASSMDTPGANVLTF. Full variable domain (outside the CDR3, taken from reference TRBV5-4 and TRBJ2-6): ETGVTQSPTHLIKTRGQQVTLRCSSQSGHNTVSWYQQALGQGPQFIFQYYREEENGRGNFPPRFSGLQFPNYSSELNVNALELDDSALYLCASSMDTPGANVLTFGAGSRLTVL.